This TCR beta chain is from a study of blood T cell repertoires in COVID-19 (dated by TCRdb to between 2020 and 2021). Some background on the complete study: Samples from collaborators originated in the United States, Italy and Spain and spanned both the acute and convalescent phases of COVID-19. The repertoires were released in a freely available public database intended as a resource for research on the immune response to SARS-CoV-2. Samples came from the ongoing ImmuneRACE study (first 160 participants) plus 1,254 subjects from 6 global collaborators. The prospective study material was composed of cDNA or gDNA derived from T cells, B-cell-depleted T cells, or PBMCs. The dataset comprised deeply sampled blood TCRbeta repertoires from subjects exposed to, actively infected with, or recovered from COVID-19. The sample metadata nearly always contained a de-identified subject ID, COVID-19 status, age in years and sex. HLA class I and class II types, where available, came from metadata supplied by the sample provider rather than from assay-based typing. Broad study findings and their caveats: Clinical and demographic metadata were provided uncurated, with the amount varying by source and participant.

TCRbeta CDR3 regions were amplified from genomic DNA by means of the immunoSEQ Assay, a bias-controlled multiplex PCR. Per the source publication's procedure: The number of nucleated cells in each sample was estimated by amplification of reference gene primers within the assay. Sequence reads were collapsed and filtered to measure the absolute abundance of every unique TCRbeta CDR3 rearrangement. Productive Simpson clonality was computed per sample as the square root of Simpson's diversity index over productive rearrangements. TCRdb's version of the immuneACCESS table is confined to in-frame rearrangements and falls short of the full clone set. An unresolved V gene accounts for under half of the shortfall where checked; the remainder is of unknown origin. The V and J calls and clone size are taken from that table; D and trimming were inferred from the DNA. A total of almost 500,000 clones appear in this sample, more than 85% of them only once. The ten largest clones capture approximately 8% of the sample.

A note on this clone: Which antigen it targets is not known. Per-base qualities were not stored, and no clone one base away is much larger.

V sheds 12 bases and J sheds 7 bases, leaving 14 bases between their ends. From a lookup of the germline V gene, CDR1 and CDR2 are KGHDR and SFDVKD. Reading from cysteine to phenylalanine, the CDR3 counts 12 amino acids. The CDR3 DNA has 36 bases and is translated from base 1. In the prospective study, participants were roughly 18 to 95 years old, resided in about 25 geographic areas of the United States, and were enrolled through a virtual design. Cohort assignment in the prospective study relied on participant-reported clinical history from a screening survey and a study questionnaire. For ImmuneRACE Cohort 3, a participant was defined as recovered based on two consecutive negative NP/OP PCR tests, clearance by a healthcare professional, or resolution of symptoms. Each participant in the prospective study had whole blood, serum and a nasopharyngeal or oropharyngeal swab collected by mobile phlebotomists. Participants in the prospective study had the option to provide additional blood draws and questionnaires over a roughly two-month period. Blood samples from the prospective study were shipped frozen or at room temperature prior to DNA extraction.

Here the chain combines TRBV24-1 and TRBJ2-2, and TRBD2 may be the D gene, going by 7 matching bases. The clonotype was recovered from a woman in her sixties or seventies who had recovered from COVID-19. The sample taken for sequencing was PBMCs or T cells enriched from blood (not recorded which). The CDR3 here reads CASQGGGGELFF. The DNA sequence follows: TGTGCCTCCCAGGGAGGGGGCGGGGAGCTGTTTTTT.